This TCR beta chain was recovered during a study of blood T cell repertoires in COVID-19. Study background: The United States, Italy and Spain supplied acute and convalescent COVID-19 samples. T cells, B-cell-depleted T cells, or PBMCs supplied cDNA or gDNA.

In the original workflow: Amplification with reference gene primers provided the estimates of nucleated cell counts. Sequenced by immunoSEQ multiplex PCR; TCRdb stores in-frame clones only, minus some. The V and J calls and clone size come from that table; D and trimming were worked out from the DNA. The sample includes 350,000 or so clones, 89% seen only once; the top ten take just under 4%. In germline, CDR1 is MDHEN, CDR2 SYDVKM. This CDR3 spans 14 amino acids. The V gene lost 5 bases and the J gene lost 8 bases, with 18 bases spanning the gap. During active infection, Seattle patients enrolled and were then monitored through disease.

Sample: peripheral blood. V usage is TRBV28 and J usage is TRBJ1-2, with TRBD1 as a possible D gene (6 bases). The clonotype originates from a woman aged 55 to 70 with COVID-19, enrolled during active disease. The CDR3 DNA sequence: TGTGCCAGCAGTCCACAGGGTCCTCTTTGGGGCTACACCTTC. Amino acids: CASSPQGPLWGYTF.